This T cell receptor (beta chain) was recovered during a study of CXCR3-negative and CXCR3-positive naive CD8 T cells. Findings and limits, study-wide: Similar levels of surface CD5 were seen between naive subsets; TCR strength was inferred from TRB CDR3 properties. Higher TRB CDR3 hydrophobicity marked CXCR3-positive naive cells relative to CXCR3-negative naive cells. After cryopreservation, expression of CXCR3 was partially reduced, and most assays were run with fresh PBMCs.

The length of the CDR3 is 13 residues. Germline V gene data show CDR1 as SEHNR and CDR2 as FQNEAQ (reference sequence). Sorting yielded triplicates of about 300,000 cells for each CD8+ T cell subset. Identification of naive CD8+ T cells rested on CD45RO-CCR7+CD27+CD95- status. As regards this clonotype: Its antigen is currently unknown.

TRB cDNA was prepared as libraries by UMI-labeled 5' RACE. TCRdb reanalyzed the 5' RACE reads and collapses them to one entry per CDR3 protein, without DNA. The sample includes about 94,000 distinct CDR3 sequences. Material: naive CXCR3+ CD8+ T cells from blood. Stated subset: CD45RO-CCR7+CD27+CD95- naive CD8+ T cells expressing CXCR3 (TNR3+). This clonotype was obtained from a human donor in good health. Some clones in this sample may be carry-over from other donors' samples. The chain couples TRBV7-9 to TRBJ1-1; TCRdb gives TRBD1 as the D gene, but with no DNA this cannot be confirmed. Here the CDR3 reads CASSITGRPEAFF.